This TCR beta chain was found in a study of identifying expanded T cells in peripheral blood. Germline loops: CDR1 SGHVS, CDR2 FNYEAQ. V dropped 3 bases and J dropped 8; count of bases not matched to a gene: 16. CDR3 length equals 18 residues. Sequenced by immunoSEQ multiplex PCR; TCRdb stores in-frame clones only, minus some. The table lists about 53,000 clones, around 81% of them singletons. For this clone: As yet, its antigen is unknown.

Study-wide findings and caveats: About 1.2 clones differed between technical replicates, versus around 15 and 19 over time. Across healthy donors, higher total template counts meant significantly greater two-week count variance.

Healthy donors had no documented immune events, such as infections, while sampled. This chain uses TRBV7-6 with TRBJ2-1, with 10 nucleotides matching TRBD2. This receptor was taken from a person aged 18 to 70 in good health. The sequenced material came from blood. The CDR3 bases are TGTGCCAGCAGCTTCTTCAATCAGCGGGGGGGCCGCGGAGATGAGCAGTTCTTC. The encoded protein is CASSFFNQRGGRGDEQFF.